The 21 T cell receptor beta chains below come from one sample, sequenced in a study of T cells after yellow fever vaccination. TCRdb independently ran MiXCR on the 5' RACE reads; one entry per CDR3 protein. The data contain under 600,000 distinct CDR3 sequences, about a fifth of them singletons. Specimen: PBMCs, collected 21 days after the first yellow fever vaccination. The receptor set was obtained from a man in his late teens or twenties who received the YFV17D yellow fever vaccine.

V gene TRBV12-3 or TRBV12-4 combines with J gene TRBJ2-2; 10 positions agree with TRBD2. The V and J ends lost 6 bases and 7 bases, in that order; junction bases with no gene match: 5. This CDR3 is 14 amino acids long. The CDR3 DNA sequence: TGTGCCAGCAGGGTAGCGGGGGGCGTCGGGGAGCTGTTTTTT. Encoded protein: CASRVAGGVGELFF.

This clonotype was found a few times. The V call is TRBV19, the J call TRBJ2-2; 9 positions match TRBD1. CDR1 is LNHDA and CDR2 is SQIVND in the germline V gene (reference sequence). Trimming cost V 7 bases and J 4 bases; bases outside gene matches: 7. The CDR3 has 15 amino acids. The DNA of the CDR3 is TGTGCCAGTATGATAGGGGACAGGGCCACCGGGGAGCTGTTTTTT. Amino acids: CASMIGDRATGELFF.

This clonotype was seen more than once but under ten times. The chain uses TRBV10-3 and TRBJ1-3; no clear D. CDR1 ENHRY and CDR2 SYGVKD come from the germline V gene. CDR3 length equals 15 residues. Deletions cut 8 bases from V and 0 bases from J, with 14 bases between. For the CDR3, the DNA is TGTGCCATCGAAAGGAGGGTAGACTCTGGAAACACCATATATTTT. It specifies CAIERRVDSGNTIYF.

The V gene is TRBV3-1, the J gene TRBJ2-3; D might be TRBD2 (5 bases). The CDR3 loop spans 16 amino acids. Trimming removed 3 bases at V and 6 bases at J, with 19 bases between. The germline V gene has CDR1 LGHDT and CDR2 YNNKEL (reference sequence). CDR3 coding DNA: TGTGCCAGCAGCCATAGGACTCCTACCGTGCAGGATACGCAGTATTTT. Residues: CASSHRTPTVQDTQYF.

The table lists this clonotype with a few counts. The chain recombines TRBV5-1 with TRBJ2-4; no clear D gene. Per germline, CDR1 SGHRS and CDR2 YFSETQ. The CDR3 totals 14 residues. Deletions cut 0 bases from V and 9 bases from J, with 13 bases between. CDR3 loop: CASSLEHGRGIQYF. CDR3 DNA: TGCGCCAGCAGCTTGGAACACGGGCGAGGCATTCAGTACTTC. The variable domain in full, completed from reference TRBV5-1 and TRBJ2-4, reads KAGVTQTPRYLIKTRGQQVTLSCSPISGHRSVSWYQQTPGQGLQFLFEYFSETQRNKGNFPGRFSGRQFSNSRSEMNVSTLELGDSALYLCASSLEHGRGIQYFGAGTRLSVL.

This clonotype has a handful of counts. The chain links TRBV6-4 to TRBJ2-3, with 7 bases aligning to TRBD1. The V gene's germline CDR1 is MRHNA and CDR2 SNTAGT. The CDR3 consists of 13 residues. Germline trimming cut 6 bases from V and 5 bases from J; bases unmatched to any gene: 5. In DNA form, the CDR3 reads TGTGCCAGCAGCCTCCGACAGGGAGATACGCAGTATTTT. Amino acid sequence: CASSLRQGDTQYF.

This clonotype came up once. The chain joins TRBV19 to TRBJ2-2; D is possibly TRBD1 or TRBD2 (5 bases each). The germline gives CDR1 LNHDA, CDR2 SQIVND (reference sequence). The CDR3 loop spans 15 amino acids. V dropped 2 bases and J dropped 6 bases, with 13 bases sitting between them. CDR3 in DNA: TGTGCCAGTAGTATACAGGGAGATGGTTCCGGGGAGCTGTTTTTT. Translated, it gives CASSIQGDGSGELFF.

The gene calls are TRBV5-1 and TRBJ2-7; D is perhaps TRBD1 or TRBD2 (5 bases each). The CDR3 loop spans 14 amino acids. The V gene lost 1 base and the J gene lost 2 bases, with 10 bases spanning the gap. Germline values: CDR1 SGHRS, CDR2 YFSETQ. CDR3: CASSLYRGAYEQYV. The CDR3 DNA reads TGCGCCAGCAGCTTGTATCGGGGCGCCTACGAGCAGTACGTC.

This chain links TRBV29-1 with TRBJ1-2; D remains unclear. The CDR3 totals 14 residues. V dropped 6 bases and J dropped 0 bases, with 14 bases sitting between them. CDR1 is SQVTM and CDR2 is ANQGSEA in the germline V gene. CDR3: CSVSSRGANYGYTF. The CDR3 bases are TGCAGCGTGTCATCCCGTGGGGCTAACTATGGCTACACCTTC. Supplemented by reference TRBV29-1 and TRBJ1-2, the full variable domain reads SAVISQKPSRDICQRGTSLTIQCQVDSQVTMMFWYRQQPGQSLTLIATANQGSEATYESGFVIDKFPISRPNLTFSTLTVSNMSPEDSSIYLCSVSSRGANYGYTFGSGTRLTVV.

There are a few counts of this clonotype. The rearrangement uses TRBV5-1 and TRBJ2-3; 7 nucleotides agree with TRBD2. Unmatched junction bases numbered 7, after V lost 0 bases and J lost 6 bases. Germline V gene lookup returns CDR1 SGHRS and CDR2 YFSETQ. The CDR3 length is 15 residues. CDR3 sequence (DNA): TGCGCCAGCAGCTTGGTTGCAGGGACTATGGATACGCAGTATTTT. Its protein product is CASSLVAGTMDTQYF.

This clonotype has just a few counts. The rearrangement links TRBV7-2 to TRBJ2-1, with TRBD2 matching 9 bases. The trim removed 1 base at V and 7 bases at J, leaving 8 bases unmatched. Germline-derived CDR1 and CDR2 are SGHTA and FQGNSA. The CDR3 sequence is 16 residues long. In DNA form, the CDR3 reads TGTGCCAGCAGCTTAGTCCTGGCGGGGGGGCCAAATGAGCAGTTCTTC. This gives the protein CASSLVLAGGPNEQFF.

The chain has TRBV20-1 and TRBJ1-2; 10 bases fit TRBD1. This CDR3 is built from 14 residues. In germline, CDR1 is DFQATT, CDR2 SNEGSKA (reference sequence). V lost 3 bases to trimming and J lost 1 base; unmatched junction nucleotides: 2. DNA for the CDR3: TGCAGTGCTAGGAGGGACAGGGGTAACTATGGCTACACCTTC. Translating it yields CSARRDRGNYGYTF.

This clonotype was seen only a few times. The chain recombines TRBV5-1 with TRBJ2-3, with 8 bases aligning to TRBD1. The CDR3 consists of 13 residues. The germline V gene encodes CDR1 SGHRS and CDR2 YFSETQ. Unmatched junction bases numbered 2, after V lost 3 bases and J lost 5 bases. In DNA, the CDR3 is TGCGCCAGCAGCTGGGGGACAGGAGATACGCAGTATTTT. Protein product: CASSWGTGDTQYF.

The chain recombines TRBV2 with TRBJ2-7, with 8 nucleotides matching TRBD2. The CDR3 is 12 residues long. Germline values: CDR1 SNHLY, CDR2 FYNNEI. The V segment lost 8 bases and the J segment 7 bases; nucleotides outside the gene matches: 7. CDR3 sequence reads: CASGGRGVEQYV. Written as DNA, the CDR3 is TGTGCCAGCGGCGGGCGGGGGGTTGAGCAGTACGTC.

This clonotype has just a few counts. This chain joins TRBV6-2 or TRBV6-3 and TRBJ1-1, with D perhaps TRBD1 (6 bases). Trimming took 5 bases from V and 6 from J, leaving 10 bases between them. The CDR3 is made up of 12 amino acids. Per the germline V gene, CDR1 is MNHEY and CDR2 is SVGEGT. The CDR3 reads CASSNRVAEAFF. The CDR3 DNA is TGTGCCAGCAGTAACAGGGTAGCTGAAGCTTTCTTT.

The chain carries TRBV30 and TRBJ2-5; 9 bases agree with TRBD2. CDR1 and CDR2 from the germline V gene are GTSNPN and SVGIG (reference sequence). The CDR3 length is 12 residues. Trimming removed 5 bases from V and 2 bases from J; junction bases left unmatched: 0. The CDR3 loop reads CAWLAGQETQYF. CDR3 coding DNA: TGTGCCTGGCTAGCGGGACAAGAGACCCAGTACTTC.

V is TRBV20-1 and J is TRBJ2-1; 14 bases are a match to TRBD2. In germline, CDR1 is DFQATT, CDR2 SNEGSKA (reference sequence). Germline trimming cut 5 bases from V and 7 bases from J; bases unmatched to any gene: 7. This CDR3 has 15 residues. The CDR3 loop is CSAFTTSGGVNEQFF. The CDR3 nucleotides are TGCAGTGCTTTTACGACTAGCGGGGGGGTTAATGAGCAGTTCTTC.

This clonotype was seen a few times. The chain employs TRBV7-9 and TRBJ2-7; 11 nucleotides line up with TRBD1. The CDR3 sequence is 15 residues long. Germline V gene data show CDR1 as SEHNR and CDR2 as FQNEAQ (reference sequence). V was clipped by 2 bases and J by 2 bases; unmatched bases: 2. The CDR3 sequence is CASSLRDRGTYEQYF. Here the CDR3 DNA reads TGTGCCAGCAGCTTAAGGGACAGGGGGACCTACGAGCAGTACTTC.

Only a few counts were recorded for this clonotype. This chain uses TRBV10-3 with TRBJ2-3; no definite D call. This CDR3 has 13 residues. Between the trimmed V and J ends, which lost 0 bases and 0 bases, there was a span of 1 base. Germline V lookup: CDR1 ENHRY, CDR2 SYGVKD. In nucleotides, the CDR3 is TGTGCCATCAGTGAGTCAAGCACAGATACGCAGTATTTT. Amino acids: CAISESSTDTQYF.

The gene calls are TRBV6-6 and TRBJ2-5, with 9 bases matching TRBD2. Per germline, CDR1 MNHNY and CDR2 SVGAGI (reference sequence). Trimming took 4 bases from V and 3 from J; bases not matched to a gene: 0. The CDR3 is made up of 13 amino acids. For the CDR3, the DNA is TGTGCCAGCAGTTCTAGCGGGGAAGAGACCCAGTACTTC. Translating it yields CASSSSGEETQYF.

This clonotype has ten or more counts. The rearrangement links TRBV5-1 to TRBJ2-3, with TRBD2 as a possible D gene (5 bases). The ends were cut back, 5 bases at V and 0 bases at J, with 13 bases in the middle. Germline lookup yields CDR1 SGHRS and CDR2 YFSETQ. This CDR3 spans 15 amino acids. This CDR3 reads CASSPGLASTDTQYF. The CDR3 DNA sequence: TGCGCCAGCAGTCCTGGACTGGCGAGCACAGATACGCAGTATTTT.